This T cell receptor (beta chain) came from a study of Graves' ophthalmopathy and Graves' hyperthyroidism. RNA transcripts served as template for amplifying TCR beta CDR3 sequences. An opening RT-PCR round employed HTBI primers and preceded a second-round multiplex PCR. TCRdb used MiXCR to reprocess the multiplex PCR reads, holding one entry per CDR3 protein. The table lists about 700,000 distinct CDR3 sequences, 40% of them singletons, with around 40% in the top ten. Ophthalmopathy was moderately-to-severely active, CAS at least 3, NOSPECS at least 4, lasting under 3 months. Isolation of PBMCs was performed using over 9.5 ml of fresh peripheral blood. This clonotype was found a few times. Sequencing was performed on peripheral blood. This TCR derives from an adult man with Graves' ophthalmopathy.

The CDR3 DNA reads as TGTGCCAGCAGTCCAAGTGGCGGCTGGGGGGCCAACGTCCTGACTTTC. Residues: CASSPSGGWGANVLTF. V gene TRBV2 combines with J gene TRBJ2-6, with D unresolved. The CDR3 contains 16 residues. The germline gives CDR1 SNHLY, CDR2 FYNNEI. Trimming removed 5 bases at V and 4 bases at J, with 15 bases between.